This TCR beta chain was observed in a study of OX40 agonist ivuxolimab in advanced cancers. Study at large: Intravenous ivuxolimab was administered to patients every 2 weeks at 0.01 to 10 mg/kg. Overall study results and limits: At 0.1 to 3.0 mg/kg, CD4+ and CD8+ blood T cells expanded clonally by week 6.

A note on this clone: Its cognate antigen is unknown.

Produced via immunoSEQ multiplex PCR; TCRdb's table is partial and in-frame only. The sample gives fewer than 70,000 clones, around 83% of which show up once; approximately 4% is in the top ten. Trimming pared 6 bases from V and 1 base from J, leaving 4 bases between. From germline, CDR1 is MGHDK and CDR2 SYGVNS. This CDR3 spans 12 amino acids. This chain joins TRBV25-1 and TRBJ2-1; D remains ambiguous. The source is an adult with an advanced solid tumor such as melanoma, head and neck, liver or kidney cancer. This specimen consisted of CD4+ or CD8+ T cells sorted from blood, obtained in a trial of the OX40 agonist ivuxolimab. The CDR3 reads CASRGSYNEQFF. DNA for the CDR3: TGTGCCAGCAGAGGGTCCTACAATGAGCAGTTCTTC.